Listed below are T cell receptor beta chains from one sample, sequenced in a study of blood T cell repertoires in COVID-19. Assay: immunoSEQ multiplex PCR; the TCRdb copy retains only in-frame clones and omits some. The sample shows tens of thousands of clones, approximately 73% of them seen only once. Input material: peripheral blood. These receptors were taken from a man between 60 and 70 years old with COVID-19, enrolled during active disease. The CDR3 runs from the conserved cysteine through the conserved F or W. Each record gives: clone size, D gene, J gene, V gene, CDR3 protein, CDR3 DNA. The D gene is left open where the match is weak. Clone size is not always given. Where it is, it says once, few, many or a class for expanded clones.

- - TRBJ2-2 TRBV5-1 CASSLWTDTGELFF TGCGCCAGCAGCTTGTGGACAGATACCGGGGAGCTGTTTTTT
- TRBD1 TRBJ1-4 TRBV6-5 CASSYATGEEEKLFF TGTGCCAGCAGTTACGCGACAGGGGAGGAGGAAAAACTGTTTTTT
- - TRBJ1-1 TRBV14 CASSQSRDFDDTEAFF TGTGCCAGCAGCCAGTCCAGGGACTTTGATGACACTGAAGCTTTCTTT
- - TRBJ1-4 TRBV2 CASRGGWSNEKLFF TGTGCCAGCAGGGGGGGGTGGTCTAATGAAAAACTGTTTTTT
once TRBD1 TRBJ1-1 TRBV15 CATSRDQGVNTEAFF TGTGCCACCAGCAGAGATCAGGGGGTGAACACTGAAGCTTTCTTT
- - TRBJ1-1 TRBV6-5 CASTKRGTLNTEAFF TGTGCCAGCACTAAAAGAGGGACTCTGAACACTGAAGCTTTCTTT
- - TRBJ1-1 TRBV30 CAWSVGGLNTEAFF TGTGCCTGGAGTGTCGGTGGTTTGAACACTGAAGCTTTCTTT
- TRBD1 TRBJ2-2 TRBV5-6 CASSRKDRGGTGELFF TGTGCCAGCAGCCGCAAGGACAGGGGCGGTACCGGGGAGCTGTTTTTT
- - TRBJ2-1 TRBV11-1 CASSLLRRGEQFF TGTGCCAGCAGCCTGTTGAGGAGGGGTGAGCAGTTCTTC
- - TRBJ1-3 TRBV7-2 CASSPGDAGYGNTIYF TGTGCCAGCAGTCCGGGGGACGCGGGGTACGGAAACACCATATATTTT
few TRBD2 TRBJ2-2 TRBV19 CASRNSGRAGTGELFF TGTGCCAGTAGGAATAGCGGGAGGGCCGGCACCGGGGAGCTGTTTTTT
- - TRBJ1-2 TRBV25-1 CASSDRGNYGYTF TGTGCCAGCAGTGACAGGGGTAACTATGGCTACACCTTC
- TRBD2 TRBJ2-3 TRBV5-1 CASSFGRREGPDTQYF TGCGCCAGCAGCTTCGGGAGGCGGGAGGGCCCAGATACGCAGTATTTT
- - TRBJ2-7 TRBV11-2 CASSGRGLPYEQYF TGTGCCAGCAGCGGAAGGGGTTTACCCTACGAGCAGTACTTC
- TRBD1 TRBJ1-2 TRBV19 CASTSFGQVYGYTF TGTGCCAGTACCTCCTTTGGACAGGTCTATGGCTACACCTTC
- TRBD2 TRBJ2-7 TRBV5-1 CASSSGTSGSEQYF TGCGCCAGCAGCTCCGGGACTAGCGGGAGCGAGCAGTACTTC
- - TRBJ1-4 TRBV27 CASSLTVYNEKLFF TGTGCCAGCAGTTTGACAGTCTATAATGAAAAACTGTTTTTT
many TRBD1 TRBJ1-5 TRBV28 CASRKQGASNQPQHF TGTGCCAGCAGGAAACAGGGGGCTAGCAATCAGCCCCAGCATTTT
few - TRBJ2-2 TRBV10-1 CASSLFGGQDTGELFF TGCGCCAGCAGTCTATTCGGGGGGCAGGACACCGGGGAGCTGTTTTTT
once TRBD1 TRBJ1-2 TRBV28 CASSFRGPGYGYTF TGTGCCAGCAGTTTTAGGGGGCCAGGCTATGGCTACACCTTC
- TRBD1 TRBJ2-3 TRBV9 CASSERDRGHKSDTQYF TGTGCCAGCAGCGAACGGGACAGGGGGCATAAGTCAGATACGCAGTATTTT
- - TRBJ1-5 TRBV19 CASTPLGGTNQPQHF TGTGCTAGTACGCCTCTGGGGGGAACCAATCAGCCCCAGCATTTT
- TRBD1 TRBJ1-5 TRBV7-9 CASSTSTGNQPQHF TGTGCCAGCAGCACCTCGACAGGGAATCAGCCCCAGCATTTT
- TRBD1 TRBJ1-1 TRBV9 CASSAGQGGTEAFF TGTGCCAGCAGCGCAGGACAGGGTGGAACTGAAGCTTTCTTT
- TRBD2 TRBJ2-6 TRBV18 CASSGRDSGANVLTF TGTGCCAGCTCAGGGAGGGACTCTGGGGCCAACGTCCTGACTTTC
few TRBD2 TRBJ2-2 TRBV2 CASSESGGATGELFF TGTGCCAGCAGTGAAAGCGGGGGGGCCACCGGGGAGCTGTTTTTT
- - TRBJ1-1 TRBV30 CAWSTKDYTEAFF TGTGCCTGGAGTACTAAAGATTACACTGAAGCTTTCTTT
- TRBD1 TRBJ1-1 TRBV20-1 CSASPDRGLGEAFF TGCAGTGCTAGTCCCGACAGGGGGCTTGGTGAAGCTTTCTTT
- TRBD1 TRBJ2-5 TRBV5-1 CASSTQGQGGLETQYF TGCGCCAGCAGCACCCAGGGACAGGGAGGTTTGGAGACCCAGTACTTC
few - TRBJ1-5 TRBV28 CASSLGNQPQHF TGTGCCAGCAGTCTAGGCAATCAGCCCCAGCATTTT
- - TRBJ2-3 TRBV30 CAWDLLTSGTQYF TGTGCCTGGGACCTCCTGACTTCGGGTACGCAGTATTTT
- - TRBJ2-7 TRBV5-1 CASSPPDPTGEQYF TGCGCCAGCAGTCCTCCGGACCCAACAGGTGAGCAGTACTTC
- - TRBJ1-4 TRBV5-1 CASSLGDRPSTNEKLFF TGCGCCAGCAGCTTGGGTGACAGACCATCAACTAATGAAAAACTGTTTTTT
- TRBD1 TRBJ2-7 TRBV20-1 CSASPVDRGGTYEQYF TGCAGTGCTAGTCCTGTAGACAGGGGTGGTACCTACGAGCAGTACTTC
once - TRBJ2-1 TRBV29-1 CSVERNRQEQFF TGCAGCGTTGAAAGGAATAGACAGGAGCAGTTCTTC
- - TRBJ2-3 TRBV28 CASTLEGFTDTQYF TGTGCCAGCACCTTAGAGGGTTTCACAGATACGCAGTATTTT
once - TRBJ2-3 TRBV29-1 CSVGVGQSTDTQYF TGCAGCGTTGGAGTGGGACAAAGCACAGATACGCAGTATTTT
- TRBD1 TRBJ1-5 TRBV2 CASRPEGQLNQPQHF TGTGCCAGCCGCCCTGAGGGACAGCTCAATCAGCCCCAGCATTTT
- - TRBJ2-3 TRBV7-3 CASSPGSTDTQYF TGTGCCAGCAGTCCAGGCTCCACAGATACGCAGTATTTT
- - TRBJ2-5 TRBV24-1 CATSVGQNQETQYF TGTGCCACCAGTGTTGGGCAGAACCAAGAGACCCAGTACTTC
- - TRBJ1-2 TRBV28 CASSLLQEYYGYTF TGTGCCAGCAGTTTGCTACAGGAGTACTATGGCTACACCTTC
- - TRBJ1-3 TRBV12-5 CASGLTGSGNTIYF TGTGCTAGTGGTTTGACAGGGTCTGGAAACACCATATATTTT
- - TRBJ2-7 TRBV6-6 CASSRSLYTYEQYF TGTGCCAGCAGCCGATCCCTTTATACCTACGAGCAGTACTTC
once - TRBJ2-2 TRBV25-1 CASSPSTGELFF TGTGCCAGCTCCCCTTCTACCGGGGAGCTGTTTTTT
few TRBD1 TRBJ2-6 TRBV19 CASTSGGSGANVLTF TGTGCCAGTACCTCAGGGGGCTCTGGGGCCAACGTCCTGACTTTC
few - TRBJ1-6 TRBV3-1/TRBV3-2 CASSQEGVVDSPLHF TGTGCCAGCAGCCAAGAAGGGGTGGTTGATTCACCCCTCCACTTT
- TRBD2 TRBJ2-1 TRBV7-2 CASSFGGSQFNEQFF TGTGCCAGCAGCTTCGGCGGGAGTCAGTTCAATGAGCAGTTCTTC
- - TRBJ1-2 TRBV19 CASSSTGRPSYGYTF TGTGCCAGTAGCTCCACCGGGAGACCTTCCTATGGCTACACCTTC
- TRBD1 TRBJ1-1 TRBV24-1 CATSPGQGDAEAFF TGTGCCACCAGTCCGGGACAGGGGGACGCTGAAGCTTTCTTT
- TRBD2 TRBJ2-1 TRBV24-1 CATSESGSTYNEQFF TGTGCCACCAGTGAGAGCGGGAGCACCTACAATGAGCAGTTCTTC
- TRBD1 TRBJ2-2 TRBV10-2 CASSTPQGAAGELFF TGCGCCAGCAGTACACCCCAGGGGGCAGCCGGGGAGCTGTTTTTT
- - TRBJ2-7 TRBV18 CASSPSGDEQYF TGTGCCAGCTCACCTTCAGGGGACGAGCAGTACTTC
few - TRBJ2-5 TRBV2 CASSDRGGGETQYF TGTGCCAGCAGTGATCGGGGCGGAGGGGAGACCCAGTACTTC
- - TRBJ2-5 TRBV7-2 CASSSQGMNQETQYF TGTGCCAGCAGCTCCCAGGGGATGAACCAAGAGACCCAGTACTTC
- TRBD1 TRBJ2-7 TRBV29-1 CSVGSRLRGSEQYF TGCAGCGTTGGTTCCAGACTCAGGGGGTCCGAGCAGTACTTC
- - TRBJ1-2 TRBV15 CATSRAGGTSGYTF TGTGCCACCAGCAGAGCCGGAGGGACCAGCGGCTACACCTTC
once - TRBJ2-3 TRBV9 CASSSPGGTDTQYF TGTGCCAGCAGCTCCCCCGGGGGCACAGATACGCAGTATTTT
- - TRBJ2-3 TRBV12-2 CASRLEADGSWTDTQYF TGTGCAAGTCGCTTAGAAGCGGACGGGAGTTGGACAGATACGCAGTATTTT
- - TRBJ2-7 TRBV19 CASSSTGFPYEQYF TGTGCCAGTAGTTCAACCGGGTTCCCCTACGAGCAGTACTTC